This TCR beta chain was recorded in a study of tumor-infiltrating lymphocytes in glioblastoma multiforme. This clonotype turned up a few times. Compared with germline, one end of the junction differs, possibly owing to a read error. The CDR3 contains 20 residues. Looked up from germline, CDR1 is DFQATT and CDR2 is SNEGSKA (reference sequence). Three nested ARM-PCR rounds with V-beta and C-beta primers built TCRB libraries. TCRdb passed the multiplex PCR reads through MiXCR, listing each CDR3 protein once. The sample lists about 8,400 distinct CDR3 sequences; around 74% were seen once. The material sequenced was brain tumor tissue. The genes are TRBV20-1 and TRBJ2-3; 12 positions match TRBD2. The TCR originated in a male donor with glioblastoma. The CDR3 DNA follows: TGCAGTGCTAGTCGCCCCGGGCTAGCGGGAGGGCCGAGTAGCGCAGATACACAGTATTTT. Protein: CSASRPGLAGGPSSADTQYF.